The 6 T cell receptor beta chains in this list originate from one sample, sequenced in a study of T cell clones after liver transplantation (dated by TCRdb to about 2019). Which antigens these TCRs recognize remains unknown. Proliferating CFSE-low cells from the MLR were sequenced to define alloreactive TCRbeta sequences. The library came from the immunoSEQ multiplex PCR assay. TCRdb took this table from immuneACCESS and kept in-frame rearrangements with V and J called. Such tables lack part of the clones; where checked against another copy, unresolved V genes explain under half of the gap, and the rest is unexplained. The sample table contains about 4,800 clones; only one count was recorded for roughly 41% of them. 10% to 15% of the sample goes to the ten largest clones. Sequencing was performed on CD4+ T cells from cultured PBMCs. Receptors originate from a human patient who received a liver transplant. In transplant recipients, some T cells may be of donor rather than host origin.

The chain carries TRBV5-1 and TRBJ1-4; D call uncertain. The germline V gene has CDR1 SGHRS and CDR2 YFSETQ. The V and J ends lost 2 bases and 8 bases respectively, with 19 bases between them. CDR3 size: 16 residues. The chain's CDR3 is CASSFGAGNLGEKLFF. The CDR3 nucleotides are TGCGCCAGCAGCTTCGGCGCGGGCAACTTAGGGGAAAAACTGTTTTTT.

The chain links TRBV7-6 to TRBJ2-3, with D unresolved. Germline-derived CDR1 and CDR2 are SGHVS and FNYEAQ. Trimming left V 1 base short and J 5 bases short, with 1 base between. The CDR3 has 11 residues. As DNA, the CDR3 is TGTGCCAGCAGCTTAGTAGATACGCAGTATTTT. Amino acids: CASSLVDTQYF.

The chain recombines TRBV4-1 with TRBJ2-7; the match to TRBD2 covers 7 bases. This CDR3 region has 14 residues. Losses at the gene ends were 1 base for V and 5 bases for J; bases not matched to a gene: 5. The germline CDR1 and CDR2 sequences are MGHRA and YSYEKL. As DNA, the CDR3 is TGCGCCAGCAGCCAAGGCGGGAGTTACAACGAGCAGTACTTC. This translates into CASSQGGSYNEQYF.

The rearrangement uses TRBV27 and TRBJ1-4; D is perhaps TRBD1 (6 bases). Per germline, CDR1 MNHEY and CDR2 SMNVEV (reference sequence). The CDR3 runs 15 residues. The germline V and J ends were trimmed by 0 bases and 8 bases, with 13 bases remaining between them. The CDR3 is CASSLSGAGWEKLFF. In DNA form, the CDR3 reads TGTGCCAGCAGTTTATCGGGGGCAGGGTGGGAAAAACTGTTTTTT.

The chain carries TRBV2 and TRBJ2-1; D is unresolved. V shed 7 bases and J shed 0 bases, with 10 bases lying between them. CDR3 length: 14 amino acids. The germline V gene has CDR1 SNHLY and CDR2 FYNNEI. CDR3 residues: CASNRMSSYNEQFF. DNA for the CDR3: TGTGCCAGCAACCGGATGAGCTCCTACAATGAGCAGTTCTTC.

This clone appeared a few times. V is TRBV6-5 and J is TRBJ1-2; the D is unclear. Trimming took 2 bases from V and 4 from J, leaving 14 bases between them. The CDR3 has 15 residues. CDR1 MNHEY and CDR2 SVGAGI come from the germline V gene. For the CDR3, the DNA is TGTGCCAGCAGTTACGTGCCCACCGATCCCTATGGCTACACCTTC. It specifies CASSYVPTDPYGYTF.